One and the same sample provided the 20 T cell receptor beta chains below, sequenced in a study of technical replicates of blood from four donors. The method was immunoSEQ multiplex PCR; TCRdb's version includes in-frame clones alone and lacks a portion of them. The table has 64,000 or so clones, nearly 98% seen once. Sequences were obtained from T cells isolated from PBMCs. The receptors were gathered from a human donor in good health.

J is TRBJ2-7 and V is TRBV5-1; the D gene is possibly TRBD2 (5 bases). V shed 4 bases and J shed 4 bases, with 21 bases lying between them. CDR1 is SGHRS and CDR2 is YFSETQ in the germline V gene. The CDR3 length is 16 residues. The CDR3 bases are TGCGCCAGCAGCCCCCGAGGGTTGGAGCGGCTTTACGAGCAGTACTTC. Translated: CASSPRGLERLYEQYF.

The chain couples TRBV20-1 to TRBJ2-3; TRBD2 is a possible D gene (6 bases). CDR1 is DFQATT and CDR2 is SNEGSKA in the germline V gene (reference sequence). The CDR3 extends over 11 amino acids. Trimming left V 3 bases short and J 5 bases short, with 6 bases between. DNA for the CDR3: TGCAGTGCTAGGGGGGGAGATACGCAGTATTTT. Amino acid sequence: CSARGGDTQYF.

The V call is TRBV27, the J call TRBJ2-3; D is possibly TRBD2 (6 bases). Germline CDR1 is MNHEY and CDR2 is SMNVEV (reference sequence). The length of the CDR3 is 13 residues. V lost 0 bases, J lost 14 bases, and 15 bases lay in between. The CDR3 nucleotides read TGTGCCAGCAGTTTATCGCTAATCCGGGAGAGGTATTTT. It yields the protein CASSLSLIRERYF.

The V call is TRBV7-6, the J call TRBJ2-7; D uncertain. This CDR3 contains 13 residues. V lost 4 bases to trimming and J lost 5 bases, with 12 bases between them. Germline V gene lookup returns CDR1 SGHVS and CDR2 FNYEAQ. CDR3 loop: CASSSLEAHEQYF. DNA for the CDR3: TGTGCCAGCAGCTCCTTAGAGGCGCACGAGCAGTACTTC.

The chain combines TRBV2 with TRBJ1-3; 8 positions match TRBD1. This CDR3 is 13 amino acids long. CDR1 SNHLY and CDR2 FYNNEI come from the germline V gene. The trim removed 6 bases at V and 3 bases at J, leaving 1 base unmatched. CDR3 DNA sequence: TGTGCCAGCAGGGGACAGGTTGGAAACACCATATATTTT. Translating gives CASRGQVGNTIYF.

This chain links TRBV11-2 with TRBJ1-6; possibly TRBD1 for D (6 bases). V lost 2 bases and J 4 bases, leaving 6 bases between the germline ends. CDR3 size: 14 residues. Germline V CDR1 and CDR2: SGHAT, FQNNGV. Here the CDR3 DNA reads TGTGCCAGCAGCTTACAGGGGTATAATTCACCCCTCCACTTT. Translating gives CASSLQGYNSPLHF.

The chain carries TRBV7-2 and TRBJ1-5; D is uncertain. Per germline, CDR1 SGHTA and CDR2 FQGNSA. V lost 7 bases, J lost 3 bases, and 16 bases lay in between. The CDR3 length is 15 residues. CDR3 in amino acids: CASTRVAGYNQPQHF. The CDR3 DNA is TGTGCCAGCACACGAGTCGCGGGGTACAATCAGCCCCAGCATTTT.

The chain uses TRBV14 and TRBJ2-3; weak D call: TRBD1 (6 bases). Germline V CDR1 and CDR2: SGHDN, FVKESK. The CDR3 covers 16 residues. Trimming shortened V by 2 bases and J by 0 bases, and 12 bases separated the two germline ends. Here the CDR3 reads CASSQQTGLSTDTQYF. CDR3 sequence (DNA): TGTGCCAGCAGCCAACAGACAGGTCTTAGCACAGATACGCAGTATTTT.

This rearrangement joins TRBV5-1 to TRBJ2-3; unclear D gene. The CDR3 spans 15 residues. Germline-derived CDR1 and CDR2 are SGHRS and YFSETQ. With 0 bases removed from V and 2 bases from J, the gap between germline ends came to 10 bases. The DNA for the CDR3 is TGCGCCAGCAGCTTGGTCCCGAGATACACAGATACGCAGTATTTT. Encoded protein: CASSLVPRYTDTQYF.

The chain uses TRBV21-1 and TRBJ2-3; the D call of TRBD1 is as the table states it, not checked on the DNA. TRBV21-1 is described as a pseudogene. The CDR3 spans 17 residues. The CDR3 coding sequence is TGTGCCAGCAGCAAAGCCAGGGGACAGGGGGCTGTAGATACGCAGTATTTT. This codes for CASSKARGQGAVDTQYF.

The chain links TRBV2 to TRBJ1-3; D might be TRBD1 (6 bases). The germline gives CDR1 SNHLY, CDR2 FYNNEI. The CDR3 sequence is 20 residues long. V was trimmed by 0 bases and J by 7 bases, leaving 28 bases between them. As DNA, the CDR3 is TGTGCCAGCAGTGAAGCGCTTGTAGGTCTCTTGGCAGGGGACGACAACACCATATATTTT. This gives the protein CASSEALVGLLAGDDNTIYF.

In this sample, this clone turned up a few times. The rearrangement joins TRBV6-4 to TRBJ2-1; 11 bases map to TRBD2. Germline values: CDR1 MRHNA, CDR2 SNTAGT. Germline trimming cut 6 bases from V and 6 bases from J; bases unmatched to any gene: 7. This CDR3 is 15 amino acids long. The CDR3 region has the DNA TGTGCCAGCAGCCTTAGCGGGGGGGCCGGCAATGAGCAGTTCTTC. This codes for CASSLSGGAGNEQFF.

CDR3 amino acids: CASKGGRTSYEQYF. Here the CDR3 DNA reads TGTGCCAGCAAGGGAGGCAGAACCTCCTACGAGCAGTACTTC. The V call is TRBV6-1, the J call TRBJ2-7; possible D gene TRBD2, 6 bases. Trimming took 7 bases from V and 0 from J, leaving 13 bases between them. Per the germline V gene, CDR1 is MNHNS and CDR2 is SASEGT. This CDR3 is 14 amino acids long.

The chain has TRBV19 and TRBJ2-2; 8 bases line up with TRBD1. Germline V gene sequence: CDR1 LNHDA, CDR2 SQIVND (reference sequence). This CDR3 is 14 amino acids long. With 5 bases clipped from V and 4 bases from J, the junction kept 3 bases outside the gene matches. CDR3 bases: TGTGCCAGTAGTCCCACAGGGGGCACCGGGGAGCTGTTTTTT. It translates to CASSPTGGTGELFF.

The rearrangement uses TRBV11-1 and TRBJ1-1; 7 bases match TRBD1. Germline-derived CDR1 and CDR2 are SGHAT and FQDESV (reference sequence). The ends lost 3 bases at V and 2 bases at J; junction bases unmatched: 3. The CDR3 is made up of 14 amino acids. As DNA, the CDR3 is TGTGCCAGCAGCTTTGACAGGGTTAACACTGAAGCTTTCTTT. The encoded protein is CASSFDRVNTEAFF. The complete variable domain, with remaining parts taken from reference TRBV11-1 and TRBJ1-1, reads EAEVAQSPRYKITEKSQAVAFWCDPISGHATLYWYRQILGQGPELLVQFQDESVVDDSQLPKDRFSAERLKGVDSTLKIQPAELGDSAMYLCASSFDRVNTEAFFGQGTRLTVV.

J is TRBJ1-2 and V is TRBV5-1; D not certain. V dropped 2 bases and J dropped 10 bases, with 21 bases sitting between them. The CDR3 has 15 amino acids. Germline V lookup: CDR1 SGHRS, CDR2 YFSETQ. The CDR3 spells CASSFDSTLFSDYTF. As DNA, the CDR3 is TGCGCCAGCAGCTTCGATTCGACCCTTTTTAGCGACTACACCTTC.

The rearrangement joins TRBV10-2 to TRBJ1-1; D is unclear. There are 16 residues in the CDR3. V was cut by 7 bases and J by 6 bases, with 24 bases left in between. Per germline, CDR1 WSHSY and CDR2 SAAADI. CDR3 in DNA: TGCGCCAGCAACCCGGGGTGGGAGGGCCGATGGGCTGAAGCTTTCTTT. Protein: CASNPGWEGRWAEAFF.

Here the CDR3 reads CASSIGPGQGDEQYF. The CDR3 DNA follows: TGTGCCAGTAGTATAGGTCCGGGACAGGGGGACGAGCAGTACTTC. The V gene is TRBV19, the J gene TRBJ2-7; 11 nucleotides agree with TRBD1. Germline V gene sequence: CDR1 LNHDA, CDR2 SQIVND (reference sequence). The CDR3 has 15 residues. After removal of 1 base from V and 5 bases from J, the junction contained 4 bases not matched to a gene.

The chain joins TRBV13 to TRBJ2-7, with 8 bases lining up with TRBD1. The germline CDR1 and CDR2 sequences are PRHDT and FYEKMQ (reference sequence). The CDR3 is 17 residues long. V lost 5 bases to trimming and J lost 9 bases; unmatched junction nucleotides: 21. CDR3 region: CASSESRTGTGLFGQYF. CDR3 sequence (DNA): TGTGCCAGCAGCGAAAGTAGAACCGGGACAGGACTTTTCGGGCAGTACTTC.

V is TRBV5-4 and J is TRBJ2-1; 13 positions agree with TRBD2. V lost 6 bases and J lost 6; bases outside the gene matches: 3. Germline V gene data show CDR1 as SGHNT and CDR2 as YYREEE (reference sequence). This CDR3 comprises 14 residues. The CDR3 DNA follows: TGTGCCAGCACGACTAGCGGGGGGCTCAATGAGCAGTTCTTC. Translating gives CASTTSGGLNEQFF. The full variable domain, its missing parts supplied by reference TRBV5-4 and TRBJ2-1, is ETGVTQSPTHLIKTRGQQVTLRCSSQSGHNTVSWYQQALGQGPQFIFQYYREEENGRGNFPPRFSGLQFPNYSSELNVNALELDDSALYLCASTTSGGLNEQFFGPGTRLTVL.